These T cell receptor beta chains were read from a single sample in a study of T cell repertoires in cytomegalovirus infection. TCRdb re-called the reads through MiXCR, storing one row per CDR3 protein. Of about 220,000 distinct CDR3 sequences in the sample, about 39% were seen once. The antigens for these receptors are not known. The sequencing used CD8+ T cells from cultured PBMCs, collected from culture after CMV antigen stimulation. These receptors all stem from a human donor in good health (CMV status not recorded). Some clones in this sample may be carry-over from other donors' samples. Each CDR3 is given without its conserved first and last residue.

j_call v_call cdr3_aa
TRBJ2-3 TRBV2 ASTETQGARDTQY
TRBJ2-5 TRBV7-9 ASSFFGRQETQY
TRBJ2-7 TRBV11-1 ASSPADRGFSYEQY
TRBJ1-4 TRBV12-3/TRBV12-4 ASSLRQGQEKLF
TRBJ2-1 TRBV7-6 ASSLDGLMVGNEQF
TRBJ2-1 TRBV7-9 ASSLLTSGGQSEQF
TRBJ2-7 TRBV12-3/TRBV12-4 ASSPYGRLSYEQY
TRBJ1-1 TRBV7-2 ASSFRNRDTEAF
TRBJ2-7 TRBV7-4 ASSLRRSSYEQY
TRBJ2-7 TRBV28 ASIKSLGTVTYEQY
TRBJ1-4 TRBV15 ATSREDHGEKLF
TRBJ2-7 TRBV12-3/TRBV12-4 ASSRTGVSSYEQY
TRBJ2-7 TRBV7-6 ASSLGLARPYEQY
TRBJ2-7 TRBV28 ASGSGKYYEQY
TRBJ2-7 TRBV12-3/TRBV12-4 ASSPDRGEQY
TRBJ1-1 TRBV19 ASSIALIGEAF
TRBJ1-1 TRBV7-2 ASSLWGGAEAF
TRBJ1-5 TRBV15 ATSRDQGNQPQH